Following are 6 T cell receptor beta chains from one sample sequenced in a study of human versus mouse CDR3 diversity and MHC coevolution. The protocol was immunoSEQ multiplex PCR, while the TCRdb copy is restricted to in-frame clones and leaves out a portion. The table records some 82,000 clones, 90% to 95% of them present only once. The sample was naive CD4+ T cells from blood. Noted subset: CD45RO-negative CD62L-positive naive CD4 T cells. Receptors originate from a person aged 25 to 75 in good health.

This chain joins TRBV4-1 and TRBJ1-4, with 8 bases fitting TRBD1. The CDR3 is made up of 16 amino acids. V was pared by 1 base and J by 8 bases, with 9 bases of the junction left unmatched. Per germline, CDR1 MGHRA and CDR2 YSYEKL. CDR3 nucleotide sequence: TGCGCCAGCAGCCAAGGACTCAGGGGGCTTGGAGAAAAACTGTTTTTT. It is translated as CASSQGLRGLGEKLFF.

Turning to this clone: This specimen includes other DNA sequences encoding the same CDR3. The chain links TRBV18 to TRBJ2-5, with D perhaps matching TRBD1 (5 bases). This CDR3 has 13 residues. V was pared by 3 bases and J by 3 bases, with 8 bases between. The germline V gene encodes CDR1 KGHSH and CDR2 LQKENI. Here the CDR3 DNA reads TGTGCCAGCTCACCGTCCAGGGAAGAGACCCAGTACTTC. Translating it yields CASSPSREETQYF.

The V call is TRBV6-5, the J call TRBJ2-2, with 9 bases lining up with TRBD2. The CDR3 consists of 15 residues. Germline assignment: CDR1 MNHEY and CDR2 SVGAGI. V lost 3 bases to trimming and J lost 4 bases; unmatched junction nucleotides: 3. The CDR3 region has the DNA TGTGCCAGCAGTTATGGCGGGAGGGGCACCGGGGAGCTGTTTTTT. Its translation: CASSYGGRGTGELFF.

This clone turned up a few times. The chain links TRBV5-4 to TRBJ1-3, with a possible D match to TRBD1 (6 bases). The germline CDR1 and CDR2 sequences are SGHNT and YYREEE (reference sequence). Trimming took 4 bases from V and 4 from J, leaving 12 bases between them. The CDR3 totals 14 residues. The CDR3 here is CASSIQGTGNTIYF. The CDR3 region has the DNA TGTGCCAGCAGCATACAGGGTACGGGAAACACCATATATTTT.

The chain combines TRBV5-1 with TRBJ2-6; the match to TRBD1 covers 7 bases. V lost 0 bases and J lost 0; bases outside the gene matches: 6. The length of the CDR3 is 18 residues. Germline lookup yields CDR1 SGHRS and CDR2 YFSETQ. CDR3 coding DNA: TGCGCCAGCAGCTTGGGGAGACAGGGTAGCTCTGGGGCCAACGTCCTGACTTTC. It is translated as CASSLGRQGSSGANVLTF.

Note on this clone: Relative to the germline gene, one junction end is altered; a read error may explain this. In the same sample, other DNA sequences code for this CDR3. The chain employs TRBV11-2 and TRBJ1-1; a possible D gene is TRBD1 (6 bases). Germline CDR1 and CDR2: SGHAT and FQNNGV. This CDR3 is built from 14 residues. CDR3 bases: TGTGCCAGCACCCTTGGACAGTTGAATACTGAAGCTTTCTTT. It specifies CASTLGQLNTEAFF.